The 27 T cell receptor beta chains below come from one sample, sequenced in a study of early T cells in non-severe SARS-CoV-2 infection. TCRdb passed the 5' RACE reads through MiXCR, listing each CDR3 protein once. The sample records tens of thousands of distinct CDR3 sequences, 4% to 5% being singletons. Sequenced input: whole blood. Receptors were obtained from an adult who was a healthcare worker with PCR-confirmed SARS-CoV-2 infection or an uninfected control (not recorded which).

This clonotype was seen ten or more times. The chain recombines TRBV30 with TRBJ2-2; D possibly corresponds to TRBD1 (6 bases). The length of the CDR3 is 19 residues. Germline V lookup: CDR1 GTSNPN, CDR2 SVGIG (reference sequence). Trimming removed 3 bases from V and 2 bases from J, with 25 bases in between. This CDR3 reads CAWSRVLRDTGINTGELFF. CDR3 nucleotides: TGTGCCTGGAGCCGAGTCCTACGGGACACAGGGATAAACACCGGGGAGCTGTTTTTT.

This chain joins TRBV20-1 and TRBJ2-3; D perhaps matches TRBD1 (5 bases). CDR1 and CDR2 (germline): DFQATT, SNEGSKA (reference sequence). V shed 1 base and J shed 6 bases, with 14 bases lying between them. This CDR3 contains 14 residues. CDR3 residues: CSARGPKGHDTQYF. CDR3 nucleotide sequence: TGCAGTGCTAGAGGTCCTAAGGGGCACGATACGCAGTATTTT.

In its sample, this clonotype was seen a few times. The V call is TRBV11-3, the J call TRBJ2-5; TRBD2 might be the D (6 bases). CDR3 length: 14 amino acids. Germline CDR1 reads SGHNT; CDR2 reads YENEEA. V was trimmed by 5 bases and J by 5 bases, leaving 15 bases between them. The CDR3 bases are TGTGCCAGCAGCCGGGGGACCCGGGGGGAGACCCAGTACTTC. Amino acid sequence: CASSRGTRGETQYF.

This clonotype was seen many times. The V gene is TRBV5-1, the J gene TRBJ2-3; perhaps TRBD1 as D (5 bases). CDR3 size: 15 residues. Germline lookup yields CDR1 SGHRS and CDR2 YFSETQ. The germline V and J ends were trimmed by 4 bases and 2 bases, with 14 bases remaining between them. The CDR3 DNA reads TGCGCCAGCAGCGGTTCGACAGAGCACACAGATACGCAGTATTTT. As protein: CASSGSTEHTDTQYF. Full variable domain (rest looked up from reference TRBV5-1 and TRBJ2-3): KAGVTQTPRYLIKTRGQQVTLSCSPISGHRSVSWYQQTPGQGLQFLFEYFSETQRNKGNFPGRFSGRQFSNSRSEMNVSTLELGDSALYLCASSGSTEHTDTQYFGPGTRLTVL.

The rearrangement links TRBV7-9 to TRBJ1-1; D gene ambiguous. Trimming pared 3 bases from V and 8 bases from J, leaving 10 bases between. Germline CDR1 and CDR2: SEHNR and FQNEAQ (reference sequence). CDR3 length equals 12 residues. The CDR3 sequence: CASSFGRSEAFF. The CDR3 nucleotides are TGTGCCAGCAGCTTCGGCCGAAGCGAAGCTTTCTTT.

V is TRBV20-1 and J is TRBJ2-5; D remains ambiguous. The CDR3 covers 12 residues. The germline V and J ends were trimmed by 4 bases and 0 bases, with 6 bases remaining between them. The germline V gene encodes CDR1 DFQATT and CDR2 SNEGSKA (reference sequence). This chain's CDR3 is CSAIKNQETQYF. The CDR3 nucleotides read TGCAGTGCTATAAAAAACCAAGAGACCCAGTACTTC.

There are many counts of this clonotype. The V and J genes are TRBV4-3 and TRBJ2-3; TRBD1 agrees at 7 bases. J was trimmed by 6 bases and V by 4 bases; bases with no gene match: 10. CDR1 is LGHNA and CDR2 is YSLEER in the germline V gene. CDR3 length equals 15 residues. The CDR3 coding sequence is TGCGCCAGCAGCCTGAACCGACAGGGCCCCGATACGCAGTATTTT. It is translated as CASSLNRQGPDTQYF.

This clonotype has more than one count but fewer than ten. The V and J genes are TRBV7-7 and TRBJ2-1, with 12 bases matching TRBD1. The CDR3 extends over 16 amino acids. V lost 1 base to trimming and J lost 9 bases; unmatched junction nucleotides: 7. The germline CDR1 and CDR2 sequences are SSHAT and FNYEAQ (reference sequence). CDR3 in amino acids: CASSLVPGQGAGEQFF. The CDR3 region has the DNA TGTGCCAGCAGCTTAGTACCGGGACAGGGGGCGGGTGAGCAGTTCTTC.

The CDR3 region has the DNA TGTGCCAGCTCCTTAATGGCGGGGGTTAGATACGAGCAGTACTTC. Protein sequence: CASSLMAGVRYEQYF. J is TRBJ2-7 and V is TRBV6-2 or TRBV6-3; 7 nucleotides line up with TRBD2. Germline CDR1 MNHEY, CDR2 SVGEGT. V dropped 8 bases and J dropped 4; count of bases not matched to a gene: 14. The CDR3 has 15 residues.

This clonotype was recorded at least ten times. The chain has TRBV29-1 and TRBJ1-2; 10 bases match TRBD1. The CDR3 is 13 amino acids. V was pared by 7 bases and J by 8 bases, with 10 bases of the junction left unmatched. Germline values: CDR1 SQVTM, CDR2 ANQGSEA. The CDR3 loop is CSAERDRGRGYTF. DNA for the CDR3: TGCAGCGCCGAGCGGGACAGGGGAAGAGGCTACACCTTC.

This clonotype was seen repeatedly, ten times or more. The chain employs TRBV30 and TRBJ2-6; no firm D call. Looked up from germline, CDR1 is GTSNPN and CDR2 is SVGIG (reference sequence). V lost 6 bases and J 4 bases, leaving 7 bases between the germline ends. This CDR3 region has 12 residues. CDR3 in amino acids: CACDTGANVLTF. The CDR3 DNA is TGTGCCTGCGACACCGGGGCCAACGTCCTGACTTTC.

In its sample, this clonotype is medium-sized. The chain is built from TRBV12-3 or TRBV12-4 and TRBJ1-4, with D unclear. Trimming left V 3 bases short and J 8 bases short, with 4 bases between. The length of the CDR3 is 11 residues. The CDR3 sequence is CASSFKEKLFF. DNA for the CDR3: TGTGCCAGCAGTTTTAAGGAAAAACTGTTTTTT.

The rearrangement uses TRBV12-3 or TRBV12-4 and TRBJ2-7; no clear D. V dropped 5 bases and J dropped 7 bases, with 21 bases sitting between them. The CDR3 has 15 residues. This CDR3 is CASSPGHSSLKEQYF. The DNA of the CDR3 is TGTGCCAGCAGTCCAGGCCACAGTTCCCTGAAGGAGCAGTACTTC.

This clonotype was recorded many times. This chain joins TRBV12-3 or TRBV12-4 and TRBJ2-7, with D perhaps assigned TRBD1 or TRBD2 (6 bases each). The CDR3 loop spans 13 amino acids. The V end lost 7 bases, the J end lost 6 bases, and 16 bases lay between the germline ends. CDR3 coding DNA: TGTGCCAGCACCAAGGTAGGGGGAGGCGAGCAGTACTTC. Translation gives CASTKVGGGEQYF.

A few counts support this clonotype. The chain uses TRBV11-2 and TRBJ2-2, with D unresolved. Germline CDR1 SGHAT, CDR2 FQNNGV. V lost 1 base, J lost 5 bases, and 11 bases lay in between. CDR3 length: 15 residues. CDR3 residues: CASSLGYSSTGELFF. The CDR3 bases are TGTGCCAGCAGCTTAGGGTATAGTTCGACCGGGGAGCTGTTTTTT.

This clonotype was counted ten times or more. The chain couples TRBV7-2 to TRBJ1-5; D not certain. Trimming removed 3 bases from V and 7 bases from J, with 10 bases in between. Looked up from germline, CDR1 is SGHTA and CDR2 is FQGNSA. CDR3 length: 13 amino acids. The CDR3 is CASSFWVGQPQHF. The CDR3 DNA is TGTGCCAGCAGCTTCTGGGTCGGGCAGCCCCAGCATTTT.

This clonotype came up many times. The chain couples TRBV30 to TRBJ1-6, with TRBD1 matching over 10 bases. Unmatched junction bases numbered 3, after V lost 1 base and J lost 9 bases. The germline CDR1 and CDR2 sequences are GTSNPN and SVGIG (reference sequence). The CDR3 is 14 amino acids. CDR3 nucleotide sequence: TGTGCCTGGAGTGGGGACAGGGGCGGTTCACCCCTCCACTTT. Its translation is CAWSGDRGGSPLHF.

This clonotype was observed many times. V and J are TRBV6-6 and TRBJ1-1; a possible D gene is TRBD1 (5 bases). Germline CDR1 is MNHNY and CDR2 is SVGAGI (reference sequence). The CDR3 contains 13 residues. Trimming took off 3 bases at V and 4 bases at J, with 9 bases between the two ends. The CDR3 protein is CASSYGGVTEAFF. DNA of the CDR3: TGTGCCAGCAGTTATGGGGGAGTCACTGAAGCTTTCTTT.

A few counts support this clonotype. The J gene is TRBJ2-5, the V gene TRBV7-2; TRBD1 aligns across 10 bases. CDR3 length: 14 residues. In germline, CDR1 is SGHTA, CDR2 FQGNSA. V dropped 5 bases and J dropped 4; count of bases not matched to a gene: 4. CDR3 residues: CASSTDRGRETQYF. CDR3 nucleotide sequence: TGTGCCAGCAGCACTGACAGGGGGCGAGAGACCCAGTACTTC.

This clonotype has a count of ten or more. The CDR3 coding sequence is TGCAGTGCTAGAGATCAACAGGGGGCTCTCGGGGAGCTGTTTTTT. It encodes CSARDQQGALGELFF. The rearrangement uses TRBV20-1 and TRBJ2-2; 9 nucleotides match TRBD1. The V gene end was trimmed by 0 bases and the J gene end by 7 bases; junction bases not matched to a gene: 6. There are 15 residues in the CDR3. Germline V CDR1 and CDR2: DFQATT, SNEGSKA (reference sequence).

This clonotype was counted ten times or more. The V call is TRBV7-2, the J call TRBJ1-4; 7 positions agree with TRBD1. Germline V gene sequence: CDR1 SGHTA, CDR2 FQGNSA. With 5 bases clipped from V and 3 bases from J, the junction kept 6 bases outside the gene matches. The CDR3 spans 15 residues. The CDR3 nucleotides read TGTGCCAGCAGCCCCGGACAGGAGGCTAATGAAAAACTGTTTTTT. Translating gives CASSPGQEANEKLFF.

In this sample, this clonotype turned up many times. J is TRBJ1-2 and V is TRBV7-3, with 7 bases aligning to TRBD1. J gave up 2 bases and V 5 bases, and 2 bases lay outside the gene matches. Germline-derived CDR1 and CDR2 are SGHTA and FQGTGA. The CDR3 runs 13 residues. The CDR3 DNA reads TGTGCCAGCAGCCGGGACAGCAACTATGGCTACACCTTC. This codes for CASSRDSNYGYTF.

This clonotype has a count of ten or more. This rearrangement joins TRBV10-3 to TRBJ2-7; TRBD1 matches 7 bases. The V segment lost 7 bases and the J segment 6 bases; nucleotides outside the gene matches: 12. In germline, CDR1 is ENHRY, CDR2 SYGVKD. The CDR3 contains 14 residues. CDR3 amino acids: CAIKRQGTASEQYF. The CDR3 DNA reads as TGTGCCATCAAAAGACAGGGAACGGCGAGCGAGCAGTACTTC.

The table lists this clonotype with many counts. The chain links TRBV7-9 to TRBJ1-1; D is ambiguous. This CDR3 is 14 amino acids long. CDR1 SEHNR and CDR2 FQNEAQ come from the germline V gene (reference sequence). V dropped 1 base and J dropped 5 bases, with 11 bases sitting between them. CDR3 sequence: CASSLEVLGTEAFF. The CDR3 DNA follows: TGTGCCAGCAGCTTAGAGGTCCTCGGGACTGAAGCTTTCTTT. The complete variable domain, with remaining parts taken from reference TRBV7-9 and TRBJ1-1, reads DTGVSQNPRHKITKRGQNVTFRCDPISEHNRLYWYRQTLGQGPEFLTYFQNEAQLEKSRLLSDRFSAERPKGSFSTLEIQRTEQGDSAMYLCASSLEVLGTEAFFGQGTRLTVV.

This clonotype was counted many times. The chain employs TRBV5-6 and TRBJ2-5; D is undetermined. Germline CDR1 SGHDT, CDR2 YYEEEE. The CDR3 consists of 13 residues. V lost 1 base and J 2 bases, leaving 6 bases between the germline ends. CDR3 sequence: CASSLSLQETQYF. CDR3 bases: TGTGCCAGCAGCTTGTCTCTTCAAGAGACCCAGTACTTC.

This clonotype was counted many times. V is TRBV18 and J is TRBJ1-1; D is perhaps TRBD1 (6 bases). Germline V gene sequence: CDR1 KGHSH, CDR2 LQKENI. The V and J ends lost 1 base and 0 bases respectively, with 18 bases between them. The CDR3 sequence is 18 residues long. CDR3 sequence (DNA): TGTGCCAGCTCACCACTCCGGACAGCGACTATTCTGAACACTGAAGCTTTCTTT. Translation gives CASSPLRTATILNTEAFF.

In its sample, this clonotype ranks as medium-sized (0.01 to 0.1%). V usage is TRBV6-6 and J usage is TRBJ2-7; D perhaps matches TRBD2 (5 bases). V lost 7 bases, J lost 7 bases, and 17 bases lay in between. CDR3 length equals 13 residues. Germline CDR1 is MNHNY and CDR2 is SVGAGI (reference sequence). CDR3 amino acids: CASTHIASGEQYF. DNA of the CDR3: TGTGCCAGCACTCATATCGCGTCGGGGGAGCAGTACTTC.